Included here is one T cell receptor beta chain sequence, with context. The record originates from a study of T cell responses to AZD1222 COVID-19 vaccine. Profiled with immunoSEQ multiplex PCR; TCRdb holds only in-frame clones, not every one. This listing includes over 130,000 clones. CDR1 and CDR2 (germline): MRHNA, SNTAGT. This CDR3 has 17 amino acids. The trim removed 0 bases at V and 9 bases at J, leaving 12 bases unmatched. The source of this sequence is an adult in good health. What was sequenced was peripheral blood. The rearrangement uses TRBV6-4 and TRBJ2-1; 9 bases line up with TRBD2. The chain's CDR3 is CASSDSSSAGGYREQFF. The DNA of the CDR3 is TGTGCCAGCAGTGACTCAAGCTCGGCGGGGGGGTATCGTGAGCAGTTCTTC.